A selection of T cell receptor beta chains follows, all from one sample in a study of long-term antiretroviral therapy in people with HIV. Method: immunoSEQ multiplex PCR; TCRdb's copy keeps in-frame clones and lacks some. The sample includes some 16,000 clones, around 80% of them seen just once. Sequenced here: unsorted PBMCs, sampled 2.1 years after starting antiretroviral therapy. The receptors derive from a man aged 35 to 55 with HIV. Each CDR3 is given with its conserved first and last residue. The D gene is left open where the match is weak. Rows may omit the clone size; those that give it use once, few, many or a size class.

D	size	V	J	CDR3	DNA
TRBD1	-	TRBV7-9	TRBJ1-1	CASSLTFSRTGENTEAFF	TGTGCCAGCAGCCTCACCTTCTCACGGACAGGAGAGAACACTGAAGCTTTCTTT
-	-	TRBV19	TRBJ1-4	CASSMGGTNEKLFF	TGTGCCAGTAGTATGGGGGGGACTAATGAAAAACTGTTTTTT
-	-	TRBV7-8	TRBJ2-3	CASSLASTDTQYF	TGTGCCAGCAGCTTAGCTTCAACAGATACGCAGTATTTT
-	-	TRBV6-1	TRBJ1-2	CASTRQVPNYGYTF	TGTGCCAGCACCAGACAGGTTCCTAACTATGGCTACACCTTC
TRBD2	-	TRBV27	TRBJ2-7	CASSWAGGKYEQYF	TGTGCCAGCAGCTGGGCGGGGGGCAAGTACGAGCAGTACTTC
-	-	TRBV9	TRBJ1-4	CASSVGAGANEKLFF	TGTGCCAGCAGCGTAGGGGCAGGGGCAAATGAAAAACTGTTTTTT
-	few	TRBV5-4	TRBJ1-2	CASSHPGLLIAYGYTF	TGTGCCAGCAGCCACCCCGGACTGCTGATTGCCTATGGCTACACCTTC
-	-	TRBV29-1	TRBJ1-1	CSVKLTGNTEAFF	TGCAGCGTAAAATTGACAGGGAACACTGAAGCTTTCTTT
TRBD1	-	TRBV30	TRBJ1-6	CASGQGYSPLHF	TGTGCCTCGGGACAGGGTTATTCACCCCTCCACTTT
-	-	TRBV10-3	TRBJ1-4	CAISENRVGEKLFF	TGTGCCATCAGTGAGAACAGGGTCGGGGAAAAACTGTTTTTT
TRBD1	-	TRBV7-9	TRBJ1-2	CASSSEQGGNYGYTF	TGTGCCAGCAGCTCCGAACAGGGGGGGAACTATGGCTACACCTTC
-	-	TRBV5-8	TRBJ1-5	CASSLSRGGNQPQHF	TGTGCCAGCAGCTTGTCCCGGGGGGGAAACCAGCCCCAGCATTTT
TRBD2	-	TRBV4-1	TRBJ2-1	CASSPSGGAMDEQFF	TGCGCCAGCAGCCCTAGCGGGGGGGCCATGGATGAGCAGTTCTTC
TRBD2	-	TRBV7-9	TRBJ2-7	CASSLVGLAGAAYEQYF	TGTGCCAGCAGCTTAGTGGGGCTAGCGGGGGCCGCCTACGAGCAGTACTTC
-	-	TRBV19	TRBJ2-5	CASSMNQGETQYF	TGTGCCAGTAGTATGAATCAGGGAGAGACCCAGTACTTC
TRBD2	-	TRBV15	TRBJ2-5	CATSSTSGGETQYF	TGTGCCACCAGCAGTACAAGCGGGGGAGAGACCCAGTACTTC
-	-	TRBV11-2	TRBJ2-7	CASSLMDEQYF	TGTGCCAGCAGCTTAATGGACGAGCAGTACTTC
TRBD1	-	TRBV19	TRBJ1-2	CASSRGTDTNYGYTF	TGTGCCAGTAGTAGAGGGACAGATACTAACTATGGCTACACCTTC
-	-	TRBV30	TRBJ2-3	CAWSGDPTDTQYF	TGTGCCTGGAGTGGCGATCCCACAGATACGCAGTATTTT
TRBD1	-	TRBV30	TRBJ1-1	CAWSDRVTEAFF	TGTGCCTGGAGCGACAGGGTTACTGAAGCTTTCTTT
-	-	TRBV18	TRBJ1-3	CASSPPVGLGGNTIYF	TGTGCCAGCTCACCACCGGTGGGGCTGGGCGGAAACACCATATATTTT
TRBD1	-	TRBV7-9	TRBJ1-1	CASSLGQGFAEAFF	TGTGCCAGCAGCTTAGGACAGGGTTTCGCTGAAGCTTTCTTT
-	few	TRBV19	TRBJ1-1	CASTPGRVLMNTEAFF	TGTGCCAGTACCCCAGGCAGGGTATTGATGAACACTGAAGCTTTCTTT
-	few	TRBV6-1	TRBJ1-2	CASSAGAGGYGYTF	TGTGCCAGCAGTGCAGGGGCGGGGGGCTATGGCTACACCTTC
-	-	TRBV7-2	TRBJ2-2	CASSFLAPGELFF	TGTGCCAGCAGCTTCTTGGCCCCCGGGGAGCTGTTTTTT
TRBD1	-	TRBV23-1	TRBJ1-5	CASSQPRRGPRQPQHF	TGCGCCAGCAGTCAACCAAGGAGGGGGCCGCGGCAGCCCCAGCATTTT
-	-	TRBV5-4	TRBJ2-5	CASSRGGGTALRGTQYF	TGTGCCAGCAGCCGGGGAGGGGGGACAGCCCTAAGAGGGACCCAGTACTTC
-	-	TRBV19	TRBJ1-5	CASSPTVNQPQHF	TGTGCCAGTAGTCCGACGGTAAATCAGCCCCAGCATTTT
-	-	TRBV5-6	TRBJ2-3	CASSWDITSTDTQYF	TGTGCCAGCAGCTGGGACATAACTAGCACAGATACGCAGTATTTT
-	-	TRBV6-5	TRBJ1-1	CASRRGGGNTEAFF	TGTGCCAGCCGCAGAGGGGGTGGGAACACTGAAGCTTTCTTT
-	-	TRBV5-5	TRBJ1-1	CASSLSAGLWSMNTEAFF	TGTGCCAGCAGCTTGTCGGCGGGGTTGTGGTCAATGAACACTGAAGCTTTCTTT
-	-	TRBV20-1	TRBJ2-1	CSAPVYNEQFF	TGCAGTGCCCCGGTCTACAATGAGCAGTTCTTC
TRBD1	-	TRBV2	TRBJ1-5	CASSVGQGAGPQHF	TGTGCCAGCAGTGTAGGACAGGGTGCTGGGCCCCAGCATTTT
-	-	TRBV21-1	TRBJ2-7	CASSELQGAHEQYF	TGTGCCAGCAGCGAGCTACAGGGGGCCCACGAGCAGTACTTC
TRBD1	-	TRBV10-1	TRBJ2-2	CASSGEGDRDNTGELFF	TGCGCCAGCAGTGGGGAAGGGGACAGGGATAACACCGGGGAGCTGTTTTTT
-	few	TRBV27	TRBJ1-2	CASSLGTHITGYTF	TGTGCCAGCAGTTTAGGGACACACATAACTGGCTACACCTTC
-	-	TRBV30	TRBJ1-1	CAWSVRTGNTEAFF	TGTGCCTGGAGTGTACGGACGGGGAACACTGAAGCTTTCTTT
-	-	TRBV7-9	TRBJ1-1	CASRLQNTEAFF	TGTGCCAGCAGACTACAAAACACTGAAGCTTTCTTT
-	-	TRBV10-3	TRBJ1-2	CAISESWQGGGYGYTF	TGTGCCATCAGTGAGTCGTGGCAGGGCGGAGGCTATGGCTACACCTTC
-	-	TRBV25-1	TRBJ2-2	CASSPGLLNTGELFF	TGTGCCAGCAGCCCAGGGTTGCTGAACACCGGGGAGCTGTTTTTT
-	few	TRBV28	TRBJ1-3	CASSLPSAGNTIYF	TGTGCCAGCAGTTTACCCTCTGCTGGAAACACCATATATTTT
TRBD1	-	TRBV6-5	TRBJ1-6	CASSYRTGGNSPLHF	TGTGCCAGCAGTTACCGGACAGGGGGAAATTCACCCCTCCACTTT
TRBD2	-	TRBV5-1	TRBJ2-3	CASSLGTSGGTDTQYF	TGCGCCAGCAGCTTGGGGACTAGCGGGGGCACAGATACGCAGTATTTT
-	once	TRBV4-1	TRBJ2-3	CASSQFADTQYF	TGCGCCAGCAGCCAATTTGCAGATACGCAGTATTTT
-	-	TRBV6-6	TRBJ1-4	CASSYPQGTNEKLFF	TGTGCCAGCAGTTATCCCCAGGGAACTAATGAAAAACTGTTTTTT
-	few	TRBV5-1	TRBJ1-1	CASSSGTYRIEAFF	TGCGCCAGCAGCTCCGGGACCTATAGAATCGAAGCTTTCTTT
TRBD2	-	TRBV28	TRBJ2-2	CASTAFKRGNTGELFF	TGTGCCAGCACTGCTTTTAAGCGGGGCAACACCGGGGAGCTGTTTTTT
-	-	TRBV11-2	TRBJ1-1	CASTSPGEYTEAFF	TGTGCCAGCACCTCTCCAGGGGAGTACACTGAAGCTTTCTTT
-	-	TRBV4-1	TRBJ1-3	CASSQEGLVSGNTIYF	TGCGCCAGCAGCCAAGAAGGGTTAGTCTCTGGAAACACCATATATTTT
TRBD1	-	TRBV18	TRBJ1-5	CASSPGTGDSPNQPQHF	TGTGCCAGCTCACCAGGGACAGGGGATTCCCCCAATCAGCCCCAGCATTTT
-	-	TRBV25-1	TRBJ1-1	CASSEFPMGMNTEAFF	TGTGCCAGCAGTGAATTCCCGATGGGGATGAACACTGAAGCTTTCTTT
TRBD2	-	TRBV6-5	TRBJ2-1	CASSLAGGYNEQFF	TGTGCCAGCAGTCTAGCGGGGGGTTACAATGAGCAGTTCTTC
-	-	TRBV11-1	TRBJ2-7	CASSPAGGPSYEQYF	TGTGCCAGCAGCCCCGCCGGGGGGCCCTCCTACGAGCAGTACTTC
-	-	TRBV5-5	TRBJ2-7	CASSLAGQTTYEQYF	TGTGCCAGCAGCTTGGCGGGTCAGACTACGTACGAGCAGTACTTC